One and the same sample provided the 21 T cell receptor beta chains below, sequenced in a study of OX40 agonist ivuxolimab in advanced cancers. The method was immunoSEQ multiplex PCR; TCRdb's version includes in-frame clones alone and lacks a portion of them. The table shows about 18,000 clones, with more than 75% occurring only once. This specimen was CD4+ or CD8+ T cells sorted from blood, taken in a trial of the OX40 agonist ivuxolimab. The origin of the receptors is an adult with an advanced solid tumor such as melanoma, head and neck, liver or kidney cancer.

The chain uses TRBV28 and TRBJ2-1; D might be TRBD2 (6 bases). V dropped 2 bases and J dropped 0 bases, with 8 bases sitting between them. CDR3 length: 15 residues. The germline CDR1 and CDR2 sequences are MDHEN and SYDVKM. DNA for the CDR3: TGTGCCAGCAGTTTAGCGGGATTCTCCTACAATGAGCAGTTCTTC. This sequence encodes CASSLAGFSYNEQFF.

Concerning this clone itself: Without the conserved terminal phenylalanine or tryptophan, this CDR3 likely stems from a read error. The limits of the CDR3 on the DNA are not certain, so only TCRdb's listed CDR3 is given. This chain uses TRBV7-7 with TRBJ1-2. The germline CDR1 and CDR2 sequences are SSHAT and FNYEAQ (reference sequence). Including both end residues, the CDR3 is 15 amino acids long. The CDR3 sequence is CASSGAIKCRKTYGY.

This sequence joins TRBV6-5 and TRBJ2-3; D perhaps matches TRBD1 (6 bases). Trimming stripped 4 bases from V and 2 bases from J, with 10 bases between. The CDR3 has 14 residues. The V gene's germline CDR1 is MNHEY and CDR2 SVGAGI. CDR3: CASSSGQHTDTQYF. The CDR3 region has the DNA TGTGCCAGCAGTTCTGGACAGCACACAGATACGCAGTATTTT.

The chain has TRBV7-3 and TRBJ2-4; TRBD1 or TRBD2 may be the D gene (5 bases each). The CDR3 has 14 residues. Between the trimmed V and J ends, which lost 5 bases and 8 bases, there was a span of 16 bases. Germline V gene lookup returns CDR1 SGHTA and CDR2 FQGTGA. The CDR3 DNA sequence: TGTGCCAGCAGCCCGGGACCACGGAGTGACATTCAGTACTTC. Translating it yields CASSPGPRSDIQYF.

This clone was picked up one time. CDR3 in amino acids: CASSPRGSGYTF. DNA for the CDR3: TGTGCCAGCAGTCCCCGTGGGAGCGGCTACACCTTC. The chain employs TRBV6-6 and TRBJ1-2; D is uncertain. This CDR3 is 12 amino acids long. V was shortened by 5 bases and J by 8 bases, with 12 bases between the two germline ends. The V gene's germline CDR1 is MNHNY and CDR2 SVGAGI (reference sequence).

The chain combines TRBV19 with TRBJ2-3; 8 bases agree with TRBD2. Germline assignment: CDR1 LNHDA and CDR2 SQIVND (reference sequence). After removal of 7 bases from V and 8 bases from J, the junction contained 17 bases not matched to a gene. The CDR3 covers 16 residues. For the CDR3, the DNA is TGTGCCAGTAACCAGCTCGGGACTAGGGGATCTGTTACGCAGTATTTT. Amino acids: CASNQLGTRGSVTQYF.

The V and J genes are TRBV4-2 and TRBJ2-7, with 13 bases identical to TRBD2. Trimming took 3 bases from V and 7 from J; bases not matched to a gene: 9. The CDR3 contains 16 residues. Germline loops: CDR1 LGHNA, CDR2 YNFKEQ. The CDR3 loop reads CASSQVTSGGSGEQYF. The CDR3 region has the DNA TGTGCCAGCAGCCAGGTGACTAGCGGGGGGTCTGGGGAGCAGTACTTC.

V gene TRBV30 combines with J gene TRBJ2-5; D call uncertain. Germline loops: CDR1 GTSNPN, CDR2 SVGIG (reference sequence). Between the trimmed V and J ends, which lost 2 bases and 4 bases, there was a span of 11 bases. CDR3 length: 13 amino acids. CDR3 bases: TGTGCCTGGAGTTTAAGTACGCCAGAGACCCAGTACTTC. Translation: CAWSLSTPETQYF.

In this sample, this clone turned up once. The rearrangement uses TRBV5-1 and TRBJ1-3; D is ambiguous. V lost 1 base and J 1 base, leaving 15 bases between the germline ends. CDR3 size: 17 residues. Germline V CDR1 and CDR2: SGHRS, YFSETQ. The CDR3 nucleotides are TGCGCCAGCAGCTTGAGTTTTCGGGCCTCGTCTGGAAACACCATATATTTT. Its protein is CASSLSFRASSGNTIYF. The entire variable domain, with the rest obtained from reference TRBV5-1 and TRBJ1-3, is as follows: KAGVTQTPRYLIKTRGQQVTLSCSPISGHRSVSWYQQTPGQGLQFLFEYFSETQRNKGNFPGRFSGRQFSNSRSEMNVSTLELGDSALYLCASSLSFRASSGNTIYFGEGSWLTVV.

V is TRBV9 and J is TRBJ2-2; D possibly corresponds to TRBD1 (5 bases). V lost 3 bases, J lost 3 bases, and 12 bases lay in between. The CDR3 has 15 amino acids. The germline CDR1 and CDR2 sequences are SGDLS and YYNGEE. The CDR3 sequence: CASSDQGTHTGELFF. The DNA for the CDR3 is TGTGCCAGCAGCGATCAGGGTACGCACACCGGGGAGCTGTTTTTT.

This chain connects TRBV7-2 to TRBJ2-5; D not certain. The CDR3 loop spans 15 amino acids. Germline CDR1 is SGHTA and CDR2 is FQGNSA. The V end lost 1 base, the J end lost 1 base, and 10 bases lay between the germline ends. CDR3 residues: CASSLVRSSQETQYF. CDR3 bases: TGTGCCAGCAGCTTAGTGAGGTCATCCCAAGAGACCCAGTACTTC.

The gene calls are TRBV2 and TRBJ2-6; 7 bases are shared with TRBD1. Germline CDR1 is SNHLY and CDR2 is FYNNEI. V was pared by 11 bases and J by 0 bases, with 7 bases of the junction left unmatched. The CDR3 spans 15 residues. CDR3 sequence reads: CACRTGLSGANVLTF. CDR3 DNA: TGTGCCTGCCGGACAGGTCTCTCTGGGGCCAACGTCCTGACTTTC.

A few counts support this clone. The chain employs TRBV19 and TRBJ1-2; a possible D gene is TRBD1 (6 bases). Trimming shortened V by 4 bases and J by 0 bases, and 12 bases separated the two germline ends. The CDR3 loop spans 15 amino acids. Germline lookup yields CDR1 LNHDA and CDR2 SQIVND (reference sequence). The CDR3 loop is CASSNRQASNYGYTF. As DNA, the CDR3 is TGTGCCAGTAGTAACCGACAGGCCTCTAACTATGGCTACACCTTC.

CDR3 amino acids: CASSWGSGTDTQYF. The CDR3 DNA sequence: TGTGCCAGCAGCTGGGGAAGCGGAACAGATACGCAGTATTTT. V usage is TRBV5-6 and J usage is TRBJ2-3; weak D call: TRBD2 (5 bases). Trimming removed 3 bases at V and 3 bases at J, with 11 bases between. Germline-derived CDR1 and CDR2 are SGHDT and YYEEEE. The CDR3 spans 14 residues.

This chain joins TRBV10-2 and TRBJ2-7, with a tentative D call TRBD1 (6 bases). The germline V gene has CDR1 WSHSY and CDR2 SAAADI. Trimming removed 6 bases at V and 4 bases at J, with 16 bases between. The CDR3 contains 14 residues. CDR3 DNA: TGCGCCAGCAGGGAAACAGGGACGCAATACGAGCAGTACTTC. Encoded protein: CASRETGTQYEQYF.

The chain uses TRBV5-1 and TRBJ2-5; the match to TRBD2 covers 8 bases. CDR3 length equals 15 residues. The germline CDR1 and CDR2 sequences are SGHRS and YFSETQ. V gave up 2 bases and J gave up 1 base; unmatched junction bases: 4. The CDR3: CASSFSGVRQETQYF. The CDR3 DNA sequence: TGCGCCAGCAGCTTTAGCGGGGTCCGCCAAGAGACCCAGTACTTC.

The gene calls are TRBV28 and TRBJ1-1; possibly TRBD1 for D (6 bases). CDR3 length: 13 amino acids. CDR1 is MDHEN and CDR2 is SYDVKM in the germline V gene. V was cut by 7 bases and J by 1 base, with 10 bases left in between. The CDR3 is CASIRGSNTEAFF. Here the CDR3 DNA reads TGTGCCAGCATCAGGGGTTCGAACACTGAAGCTTTCTTT.

The chain recombines TRBV30 with TRBJ1-2; 8 positions match TRBD1. After removal of 5 bases from V and 5 bases from J, the junction contained 1 base not matched to a gene. This CDR3 contains 11 residues. Germline assignment: CDR1 GTSNPN and CDR2 SVGIG (reference sequence). CDR3 in amino acids: CAWGQGYGYTF. CDR3 DNA: TGTGCCTGGGGACAGGGATATGGCTACACCTTC. Full variable domain (rest looked up from reference TRBV30 and TRBJ1-2): SQTIHQWPATLVQPVGSPLSLECTVEGTSNPNLYWYRQAAGRGLQLLFYSVGIGQISSEVPQNLSASRPQDRQFILSSKKLLLSDSGFYLCAWGQGYGYTFGSGTRLTVV.

The chain employs TRBV2 and TRBJ1-4; TRBD1 matches at 7 bases. Germline CDR1 SNHLY, CDR2 FYNNEI. The length of the CDR3 is 15 residues. V lost 7 bases and J lost 5; bases outside the gene matches: 10. The DNA of the CDR3 is TGTGCCAGCAAGCGAGGGGGACAGTTGAATGAAAAACTGTTTTTT. Protein: CASKRGGQLNEKLFF.

This rearrangement joins TRBV30 to TRBJ1-1; D may be TRBD1 (5 bases). Deletions cut 3 bases from V and 4 bases from J, with 9 bases between. Germline CDR1 and CDR2: GTSNPN and SVGIG (reference sequence). CDR3 length: 12 amino acids. The CDR3 nucleotides read TGTGCCTGGAGACGGGGGGGCACTGAAGCTTTCTTT. Residues: CAWRRGGTEAFF.

The chain recombines TRBV11-3 with TRBJ2-2; perhaps TRBD1 as D (5 bases). V lost 1 base and J 1 base, leaving 10 bases between the germline ends. Germline V lookup: CDR1 SGHNT, CDR2 YENEEA. The length of the CDR3 is 16 residues. The CDR3 coding sequence is TGTGCCAGCAGCTTAGGACCAGGGTGGAACACCGGGGAGCTGTTTTTT. Translating gives CASSLGPGWNTGELFF.